This passage covers 10 T cell receptor beta chains from one sample sequenced in a study of shared clonotypes between healthy human individuals. The data were produced by immunoSEQ multiplex PCR, yet TCRdb's version contains in-frame clones alone and is incomplete. The sample contains approximately 470,000 clones, about 72% of which appear only once. The sample was PBMCs. These receptors all come from a woman aged 35 to 49 in good health. Some clones in this sample may be carry-over from other donors' samples.

The genes are TRBV6-1 and TRBJ2-7; 11 bases match TRBD2. Germline loops: CDR1 MNHNS, CDR2 SASEGT. After removal of 1 base from V and 3 bases from J, the junction contained 8 bases not matched to a gene. The CDR3 covers 17 residues. The CDR3 DNA is TGTGCCAGCAGTGAAGGTTCAGTAGCGGGAGGGTTCTACGAGCAGTACTTC. It encodes CASSEGSVAGGFYEQYF.

The chain has TRBV18 and TRBJ2-1; D tentatively fits TRBD1 or TRBD2 (5 bases each). Trimming pared 3 bases from V and 9 bases from J, leaving 18 bases between. There are 15 residues in the CDR3. The germline V gene encodes CDR1 KGHSH and CDR2 LQKENI. Here the CDR3 reads CASSPPTTVGAEQFF. The CDR3, as DNA: TGTGCCAGCTCACCGCCGACGACCGTCGGGGCTGAGCAGTTCTTC. Full variable domain (remainder filled in from reference TRBV18 and TRBJ2-1): NAGVMQNPRHLVRRRGQEARLRCSPMKGHSHVYWYRQLPEEGLKFMVYLQKENIIDESGMPKERFSAEFPKEGPSILRIQQVVRGDSAAYFCASSPPTTVGAEQFFGPGTRLTVL.

The genes are TRBV4-2 and TRBJ1-2, with a possible D match to TRBD1 (6 bases). The CDR3 is 17 amino acids. Germline V gene lookup returns CDR1 LGHNA and CDR2 YNFKEQ. Trimming stripped 1 base from V and 5 bases from J, with 20 bases between. This chain's CDR3 is CASSQVLWAGDEYGYTF. The CDR3 bases are TGTGCCAGCAGCCAAGTTCTATGGGCAGGGGATGAGTATGGCTACACCTTC.

Notes on this clone: This could be a read error, since a much larger clone is one nucleotide away. The conserved phenylalanine or tryptophan is not found at the CDR3 terminus, so this likely reflects a read error. CDR3 coding DNA: TGTGCCTGGAGTGTTCACAGAACCTATGGCTACACCTTA. This gives the protein CAWSVHRTYGYTL. The chain couples TRBV30 to TRBJ1-2; unclear D gene. Germline CDR1 reads GTSNPN; CDR2 reads SVGIG (reference sequence). Trimming removed 0 bases at V and 4 bases at J, with 9 bases between. The CDR3 length is 13 residues.

This chain links TRBV4-3 with TRBJ2-1; 10 nucleotides align to TRBD2. Germline-derived CDR1 and CDR2 are LGHNA and YSLEER. CDR3 size: 18 residues. V lost 0 bases to trimming and J lost 3 bases; unmatched junction nucleotides: 8. The CDR3, as DNA: TGCGCCAGCAGCCAAGACGCGCTAGCGGGAGTGTACTACAATGAGCAGTTCTTC. This translates into CASSQDALAGVYYNEQFF.

The V gene is TRBV5-1, the J gene TRBJ1-1, with D unresolved. Trimming took off 4 bases at V and 2 bases at J, with 9 bases between the two ends. The germline V gene has CDR1 SGHRS and CDR2 YFSETQ. This CDR3 contains 13 residues. As DNA, the CDR3 is TGCGCCAGCAGCCAACTCCACAACACTGAAGCTTTCTTT. The encoded protein is CASSQLHNTEAFF.

V usage is TRBV6-5 and J usage is TRBJ2-3; 8 nucleotides line up with TRBD2. Germline V gene sequence: CDR1 MNHEY, CDR2 SVGAGI. This CDR3 contains 15 residues. Trimming cost V 3 bases and J 2 bases; bases outside gene matches: 4. The CDR3 coding sequence is TGTGCCAGCAGTTATGGGCGGGAGGCCACAGATACGCAGTATTTT. Protein product: CASSYGREATDTQYF.

This clone was counted a few times. The chain has TRBV2 and TRBJ1-4; maybe TRBD1 (6 bases). Between the trimmed V and J ends, which lost 4 bases and 7 bases, there was a span of 16 bases. CDR1 SNHLY and CDR2 FYNNEI come from the germline V gene. The CDR3 loop spans 15 amino acids. The chain's CDR3 is CASSALQGSSEKLFF. CDR3 DNA sequence: TGTGCCAGCAGTGCGTTACAGGGATCCAGTGAAAAACTGTTTTTT.

The CDR3 loop is CSVEDSPMTQYF. The CDR3 DNA follows: TGCAGCGTTGAAGATTCTCCTATGACCCAGTACTTC. V gene TRBV29-1 combines with J gene TRBJ2-5; D remains unclear. From germline, CDR1 is SQVTM and CDR2 ANQGSEA. CDR3 length equals 12 residues. Trimming removed 0 bases at V and 7 bases at J, with 9 bases between. Using reference TRBV29-1 and TRBJ2-5 for the parts outside the CDR3, the full variable domain is SAVISQKPSRDICQRGTSLTIQCQVDSQVTMMFWYRQQPGQSLTLIATANQGSEATYESGFVIDKFPISRPNLTFSTLTVSNMSPEDSSIYLCSVEDSPMTQYFGPGTRLLVL.

This chain uses TRBV11-2 with TRBJ1-1; D is perhaps TRBD1 (5 bases). This CDR3 spans 15 amino acids. Trimming removed 4 bases at V and 0 bases at J, with 12 bases between. CDR1 and CDR2 (germline): SGHAT, FQNNGV. The CDR3 sequence: CASSSAGGMNTEAFF. The DNA of the CDR3 is TGTGCCAGCAGCTCCGCCGGGGGAATGAACACTGAAGCTTTCTTT.